This record concerns one TCR beta chain sequence. Its antigen is not identified. The sample comes from a study of molecular identifiers for immune sequencing clone quantification. General study points: Barcodes shared by identical TCR molecules could lead to underestimated sizes of highly expanded clones. Clones that had above 20 RNA copies took up over 97% of effector molecules but under 1% in naive cells.

Germline-derived CDR1 and CDR2 are MGHRA and YSYEKL. V trimming: 0 bases; J trimming: 1 base; junction bases outside the gene matches: 4. CDR3 length: 18 amino acids. TCRdb recomputed calls from the PCR reads with MiXCR, one row per CDR3 protein. The sample lists under 650,000 distinct CDR3 sequences, about 20% occurring once. Sequences were obtained from naive CD8+ T cells from blood, with Jurkat cell RNA spiked in. Subset here: FACS-sorted CD8+CD4-CCR7+CD45RA+ naive T cells. The V and J genes are TRBV4-1 and TRBJ2-1, with TRBD2 identical over 12 bases. This clonotype was obtained from a human donor in good health. Some libraries in this study had Jurkat cell RNA spiked in. The CDR3 region is CASSQDLGTSGSYNEQFF. CDR3 coding DNA: TGCGCCAGCAGCCAAGATCTGGGGACTAGCGGGTCCTACAATGAGCAGTTCTTC.